This T cell receptor (beta chain) was identified during a study of cytomegalovirus exposure and HLA in healthy donors. Broader study findings: Later work associated fewer than 20,000 TCR beta sequences with HLA alleles at 0.05 false discovery rate.

Germline CDR1 SQVTM, CDR2 ANQGSEA. CDR3 size: 13 residues. Trimming removed 3 bases from V and 6 bases from J, with 12 bases in between. Amplification used 60 Vbeta primers and 13 Jbeta primers. This table comes from immunoSEQ multiplex PCR, and its TCRdb copy is limited to in-frame clones, with some not included. The table includes 200,000 to 250,000 clones, just over 75% detected once. A word on this clone: What it binds is not known.

The sequence came from a man between 18 and 29 years old in good health and CMV-seronegative. This chain uses TRBV29-1 with TRBJ2-1, with no clear D. The material sequenced was PBMCs. The CDR3 region has the DNA TGCAGCGTTGACGCTCCCGGGTTCAATGAGCAGTTCTTC. Amino acids: CSVDAPGFNEQFF.